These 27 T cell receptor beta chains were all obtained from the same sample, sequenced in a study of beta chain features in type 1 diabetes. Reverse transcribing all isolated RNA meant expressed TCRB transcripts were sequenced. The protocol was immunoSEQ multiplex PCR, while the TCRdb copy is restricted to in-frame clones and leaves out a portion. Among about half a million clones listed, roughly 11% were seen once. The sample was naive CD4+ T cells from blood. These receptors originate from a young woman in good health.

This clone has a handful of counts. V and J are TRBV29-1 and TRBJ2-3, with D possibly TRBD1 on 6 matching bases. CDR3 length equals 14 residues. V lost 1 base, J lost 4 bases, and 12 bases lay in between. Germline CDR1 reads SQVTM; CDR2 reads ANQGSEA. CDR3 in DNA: TGCAGCGTTGAAGCAGGGGACGGCGCAGATACGCAGTATTTT. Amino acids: CSVEAGDGADTQYF.

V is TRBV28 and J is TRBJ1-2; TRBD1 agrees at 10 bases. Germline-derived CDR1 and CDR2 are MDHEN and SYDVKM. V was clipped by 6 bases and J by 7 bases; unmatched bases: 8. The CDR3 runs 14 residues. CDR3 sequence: CASSPGTGDRGYTF. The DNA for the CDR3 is TGTGCCAGCAGCCCTGGGACAGGGGATCGTGGCTACACCTTC.

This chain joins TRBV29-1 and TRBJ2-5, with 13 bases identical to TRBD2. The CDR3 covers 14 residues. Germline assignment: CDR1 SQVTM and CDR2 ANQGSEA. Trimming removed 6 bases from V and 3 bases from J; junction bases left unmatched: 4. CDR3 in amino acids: CSVFTSGGEETQYF. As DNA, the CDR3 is TGCAGCGTCTTTACTAGCGGGGGGGAAGAGACCCAGTACTTC.

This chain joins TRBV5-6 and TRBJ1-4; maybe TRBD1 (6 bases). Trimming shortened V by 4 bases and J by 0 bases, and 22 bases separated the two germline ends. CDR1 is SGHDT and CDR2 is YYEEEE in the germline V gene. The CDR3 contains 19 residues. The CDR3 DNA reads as TGTGCCAGCAGCGGACAGCGATTTGGGGGATTTGCAACTAATGAAAAACTGTTTTTT. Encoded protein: CASSGQRFGGFATNEKLFF.

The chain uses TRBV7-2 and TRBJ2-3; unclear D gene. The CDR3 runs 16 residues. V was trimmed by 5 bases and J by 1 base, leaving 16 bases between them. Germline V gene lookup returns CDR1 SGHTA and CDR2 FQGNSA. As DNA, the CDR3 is TGTGCCAGCAGCCCTGACTTGGGGATTGGCACAGATACGCAGTATTTT. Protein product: CASSPDLGIGTDTQYF.

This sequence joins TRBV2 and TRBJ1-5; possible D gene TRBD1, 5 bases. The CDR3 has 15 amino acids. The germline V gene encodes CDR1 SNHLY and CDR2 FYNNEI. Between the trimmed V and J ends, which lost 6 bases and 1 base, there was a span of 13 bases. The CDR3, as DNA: TGTGCCAGCAGCGGTGACAGACAGAGCAATCAGCCCCAGCATTTT. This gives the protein CASSGDRQSNQPQHF.

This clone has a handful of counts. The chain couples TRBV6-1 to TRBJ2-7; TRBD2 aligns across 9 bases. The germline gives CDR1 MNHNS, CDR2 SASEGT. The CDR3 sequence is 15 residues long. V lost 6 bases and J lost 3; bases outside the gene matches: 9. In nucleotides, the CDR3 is TGTGCCAGCAGGAAGCCTGGTAGCGGGGGCTACGAGCAGTACTTC. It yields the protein CASRKPGSGGYEQYF.

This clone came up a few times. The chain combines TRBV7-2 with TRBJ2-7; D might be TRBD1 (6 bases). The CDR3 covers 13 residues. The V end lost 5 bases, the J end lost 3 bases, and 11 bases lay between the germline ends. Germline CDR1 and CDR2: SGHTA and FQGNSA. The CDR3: CASSQGLSYEQYV. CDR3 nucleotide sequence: TGTGCCAGCAGCCAGGGGTTAAGCTACGAGCAGTACGTC.

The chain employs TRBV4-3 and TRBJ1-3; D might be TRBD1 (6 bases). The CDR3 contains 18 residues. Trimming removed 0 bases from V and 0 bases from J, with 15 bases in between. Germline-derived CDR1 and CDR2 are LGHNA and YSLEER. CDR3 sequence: CASSQELSRGNSGNTIYF. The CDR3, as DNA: TGCGCCAGCAGCCAAGAATTAAGTAGGGGGAACTCTGGAAACACCATATATTTT.

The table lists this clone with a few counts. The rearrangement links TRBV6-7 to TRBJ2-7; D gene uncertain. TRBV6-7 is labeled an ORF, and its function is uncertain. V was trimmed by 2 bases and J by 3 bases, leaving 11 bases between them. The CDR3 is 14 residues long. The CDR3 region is CASSYAMDHYEQYF. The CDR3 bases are TGTGCCAGCAGTTACGCTATGGATCACTACGAGCAGTACTTC.

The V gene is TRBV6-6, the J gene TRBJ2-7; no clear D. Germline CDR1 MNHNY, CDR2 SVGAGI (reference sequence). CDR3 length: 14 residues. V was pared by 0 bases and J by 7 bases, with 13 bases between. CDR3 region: CASSYSLDYGEQYF. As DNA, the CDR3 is TGTGCCAGCAGTTACTCGTTGGATTACGGGGAGCAGTACTTC.

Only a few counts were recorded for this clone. The CDR3 nucleotides are TGTGCCAGCAGCTTGAGAGCTCCGGGGGGCTACACCTTC. Residues: CASSLRAPGGYTF. V is TRBV7-2 and J is TRBJ1-2; D ambiguous. V was cut by 3 bases and J by 8 bases, with 13 bases left in between. Per germline, CDR1 SGHTA and CDR2 FQGNSA. There are 13 residues in the CDR3.

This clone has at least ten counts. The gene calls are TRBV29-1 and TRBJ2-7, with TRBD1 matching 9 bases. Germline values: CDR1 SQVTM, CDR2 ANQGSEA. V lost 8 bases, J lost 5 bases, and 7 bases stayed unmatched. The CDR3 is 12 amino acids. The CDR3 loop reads CSTGQGLDEQYF. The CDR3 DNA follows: TGCAGCACCGGACAGGGGCTCGACGAGCAGTACTTC.

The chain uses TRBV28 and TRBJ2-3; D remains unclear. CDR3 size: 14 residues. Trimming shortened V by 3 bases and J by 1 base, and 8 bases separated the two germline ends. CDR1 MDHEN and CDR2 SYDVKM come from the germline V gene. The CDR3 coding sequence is TGTGCCAGCAGTTTTGTCTTTGGCACAGATACGCAGTATTTT. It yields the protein CASSFVFGTDTQYF.

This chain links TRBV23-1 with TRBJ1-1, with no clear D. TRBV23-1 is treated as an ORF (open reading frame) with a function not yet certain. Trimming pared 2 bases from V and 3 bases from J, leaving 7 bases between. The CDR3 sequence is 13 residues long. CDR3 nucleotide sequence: TGCGCCAGCAGTCAAGAGCCCCACACTGAAGCTTTCTTT. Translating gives CASSQEPHTEAFF.

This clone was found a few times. The CDR3 loop reads CASSLSRGGEAFF. CDR3 in DNA: TGTGCCAGCAGCCTCTCGCGGGGTGGTGAAGCTTTCTTT. The chain couples TRBV6-5 to TRBJ1-1; D gene ambiguous. The V and J ends lost 6 bases and 7 bases respectively, with 15 bases between them. The CDR3 has 13 amino acids. The germline V gene encodes CDR1 MNHEY and CDR2 SVGAGI.

The CDR3 sequence: CATSRDGQYEQYF. CDR3 in DNA: TGTGCCACCAGCAGAGATGGACAGTACGAGCAGTACTTC. This rearrangement joins TRBV15 to TRBJ2-7, with a tentative D call TRBD1 (6 bases). CDR3 size: 13 residues. Trimming shortened V by 0 bases and J by 4 bases, and 7 bases separated the two germline ends. Germline values: CDR1 LNHNV, CDR2 YYDKDF (reference sequence). Supplemented by reference TRBV15 and TRBJ2-7, the full variable domain reads DAMVIQNPRYQVTQFGKPVTLSCSQTLNHNVMYWYQQKSSQAPKLLFHYYDKDFNNEADTPDNFQSRRPNTSFCFLDIRSPGLGDTAMYLCATSRDGQYEQYFGPGTRLTVT.

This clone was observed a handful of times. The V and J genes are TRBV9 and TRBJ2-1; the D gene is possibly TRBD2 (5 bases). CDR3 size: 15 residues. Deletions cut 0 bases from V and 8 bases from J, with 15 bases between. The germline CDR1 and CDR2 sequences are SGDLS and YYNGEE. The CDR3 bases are TGTGCCAGCAGCGTAGGGTCTTGGGAGTTGGATGAGCAGTTCTTC. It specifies CASSVGSWELDEQFF.

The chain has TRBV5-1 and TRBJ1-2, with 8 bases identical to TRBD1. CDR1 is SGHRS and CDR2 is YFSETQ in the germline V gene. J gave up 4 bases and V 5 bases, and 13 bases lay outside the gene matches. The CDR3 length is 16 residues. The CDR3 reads CASSLGQGEVVYGYTF. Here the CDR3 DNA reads TGCGCCAGCAGTCTTGGACAGGGAGAGGTGGTCTATGGCTACACCTTC.

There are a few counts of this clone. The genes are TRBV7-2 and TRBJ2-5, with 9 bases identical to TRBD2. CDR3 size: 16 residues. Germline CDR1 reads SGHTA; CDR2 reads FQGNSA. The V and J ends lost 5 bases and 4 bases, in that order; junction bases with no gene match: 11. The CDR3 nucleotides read TGTGCCAGCAGCCTTTCCACCACTAGCGGGCTAGAGACCCAGTACTTC. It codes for CASSLSTTSGLETQYF.

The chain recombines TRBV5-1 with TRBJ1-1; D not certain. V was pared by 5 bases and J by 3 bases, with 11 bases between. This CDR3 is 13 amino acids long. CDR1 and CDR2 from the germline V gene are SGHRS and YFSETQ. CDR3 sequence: CASSPDGDTEAFF. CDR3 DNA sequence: TGCGCCAGCAGTCCTGACGGGGACACTGAAGCTTTCTTT.

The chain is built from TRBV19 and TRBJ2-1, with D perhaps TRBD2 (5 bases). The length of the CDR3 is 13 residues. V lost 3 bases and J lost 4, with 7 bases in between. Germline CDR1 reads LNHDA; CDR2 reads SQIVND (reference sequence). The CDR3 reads CASSIGIYNEQFF. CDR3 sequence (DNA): TGTGCCAGTAGTATCGGGATTTACAATGAGCAGTTCTTC.

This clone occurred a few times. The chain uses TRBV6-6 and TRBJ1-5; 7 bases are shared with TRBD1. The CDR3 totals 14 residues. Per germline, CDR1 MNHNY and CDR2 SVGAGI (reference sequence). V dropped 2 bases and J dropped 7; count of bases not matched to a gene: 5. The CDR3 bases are TGTGCCAGCAGTTACCCAGGGGGAGGGCAGCCCCAGCATTTT. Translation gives CASSYPGGGQPQHF.

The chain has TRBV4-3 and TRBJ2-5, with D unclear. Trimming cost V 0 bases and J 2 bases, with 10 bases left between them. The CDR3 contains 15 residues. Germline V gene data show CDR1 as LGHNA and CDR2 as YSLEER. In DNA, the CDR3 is TGCGCCAGCAGCCAAGATCCCTACAGACAAGAGACCCAGTACTTC. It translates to CASSQDPYRQETQYF.

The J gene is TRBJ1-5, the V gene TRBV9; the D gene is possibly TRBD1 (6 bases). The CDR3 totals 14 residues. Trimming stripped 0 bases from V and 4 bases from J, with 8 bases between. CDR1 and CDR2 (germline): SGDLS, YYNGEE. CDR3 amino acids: CASSVGGANQPQHF. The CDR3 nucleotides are TGTGCCAGCAGCGTAGGGGGGGCTAATCAGCCCCAGCATTTT.

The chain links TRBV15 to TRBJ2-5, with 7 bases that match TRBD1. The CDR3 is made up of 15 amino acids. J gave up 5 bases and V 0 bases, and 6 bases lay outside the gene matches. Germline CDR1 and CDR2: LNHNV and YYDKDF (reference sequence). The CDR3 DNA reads TGTGCCACCAGCAGAGATAGGGGGCGATGGGAGACCCAGTACTTC. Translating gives CATSRDRGRWETQYF.

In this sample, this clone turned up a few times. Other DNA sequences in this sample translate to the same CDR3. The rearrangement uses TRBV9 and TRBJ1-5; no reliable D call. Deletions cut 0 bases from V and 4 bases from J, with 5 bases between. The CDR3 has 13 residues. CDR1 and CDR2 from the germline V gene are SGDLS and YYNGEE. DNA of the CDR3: TGTGCCAGCAGCGTAGGCGTTAATCAGCCCCAGCATTTT. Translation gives CASSVGVNQPQHF.